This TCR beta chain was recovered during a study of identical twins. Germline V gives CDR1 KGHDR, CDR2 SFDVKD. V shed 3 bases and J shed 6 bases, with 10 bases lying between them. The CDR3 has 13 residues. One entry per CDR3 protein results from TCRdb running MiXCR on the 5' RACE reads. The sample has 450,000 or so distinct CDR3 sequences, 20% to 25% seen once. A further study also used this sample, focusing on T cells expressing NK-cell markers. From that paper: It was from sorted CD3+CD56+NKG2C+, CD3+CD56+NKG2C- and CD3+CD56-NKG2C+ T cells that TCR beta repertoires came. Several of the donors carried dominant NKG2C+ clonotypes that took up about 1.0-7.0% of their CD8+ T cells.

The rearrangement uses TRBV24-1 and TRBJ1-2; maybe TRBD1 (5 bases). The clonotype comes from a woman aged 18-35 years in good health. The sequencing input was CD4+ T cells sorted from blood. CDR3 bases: TGTGCCACCAGTGATGTGAGGGGACATGGCTACACCTTC. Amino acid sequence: CATSDVRGHGYTF.